This T cell receptor beta chain is from a study of molecular identifiers for immune sequencing clone quantification. Points on this clonotype: At one boundary the junction diverges from the germline segment, which might be a read error.

MiXCR was run by TCRdb on the PCR reads, yielding one entry per CDR3 protein. The table lists more than 250,000 distinct CDR3 sequences, 20% to 25% of them singletons. The clonotype was recovered from a human donor in good health. Some libraries in this study had Jurkat cell RNA spiked in. Sequencing was done on a sample of naive CD8+ T cells from blood, with Jurkat cell RNA spiked in. Indicated subset: FACS-sorted CD8+CD4-CCR7+CD45RA+ naive T cells.

The CDR3 loop is CASSPLLTDAQCF. The CDR3 DNA follows: TGTGCCAGCAGTCCCCTACTCACAGATGCGCAGTGTTTT. The chain combines TRBV12-3 or TRBV12-4 with TRBJ2-3, with no clear D. The CDR3 totals 13 residues.